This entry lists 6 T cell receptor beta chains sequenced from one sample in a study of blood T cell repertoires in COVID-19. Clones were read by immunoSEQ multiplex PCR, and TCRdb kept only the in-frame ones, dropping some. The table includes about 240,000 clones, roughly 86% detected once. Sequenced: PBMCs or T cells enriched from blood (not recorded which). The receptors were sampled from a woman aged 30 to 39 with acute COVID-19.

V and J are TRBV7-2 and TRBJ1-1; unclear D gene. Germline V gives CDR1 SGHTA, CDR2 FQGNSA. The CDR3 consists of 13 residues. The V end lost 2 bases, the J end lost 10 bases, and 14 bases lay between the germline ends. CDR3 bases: TGTGCCAGCAGCTTAACCGTTACGCGAGGAGCTTTCTTT. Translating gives CASSLTVTRGAFF.

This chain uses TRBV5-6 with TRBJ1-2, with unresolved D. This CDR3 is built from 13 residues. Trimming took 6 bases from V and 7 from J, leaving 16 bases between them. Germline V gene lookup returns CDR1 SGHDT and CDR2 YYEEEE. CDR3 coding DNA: TGTGCCAGCAAGGAGGGAGGTGCCCTTGGCTACACCTTC. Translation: CASKEGGALGYTF.

CDR3 in amino acids: CASRLQGALSDTQYF. CDR3 nucleotide sequence: TGTGCCAGTAGGTTACAGGGGGCCTTGTCAGATACGCAGTATTTT. This chain links TRBV19 with TRBJ2-3; 9 bases line up with TRBD1. V was clipped by 6 bases and J by 4 bases; unmatched bases: 8. The CDR3 length is 15 residues. The germline gives CDR1 LNHDA, CDR2 SQIVND (reference sequence). The full variable domain, in which reference TRBV19 and TRBJ2-3 provide the parts outside the CDR3, is DGGITQSPKYLFRKEGQNVTLSCEQNLNHDAMYWYRQDPGQGLRLIYYSQIVNDFQKGDIAEGYSVSREKKESFPLTVTSAQKNPTAFYLCASRLQGALSDTQYFGPGTRLTVL.

The CDR3 sequence: CAWTTEDSDYNEQFF. CDR3 nucleotide sequence: TGTGCCTGGACCACCGAGGACAGCGATTACAATGAGCAGTTCTTC. The chain carries TRBV30 and TRBJ2-1; weak D call: TRBD1 (6 bases). Germline values: CDR1 GTSNPN, CDR2 SVGIG (reference sequence). Trimming stripped 4 bases from V and 4 bases from J, with 17 bases between. This CDR3 is 15 amino acids long.

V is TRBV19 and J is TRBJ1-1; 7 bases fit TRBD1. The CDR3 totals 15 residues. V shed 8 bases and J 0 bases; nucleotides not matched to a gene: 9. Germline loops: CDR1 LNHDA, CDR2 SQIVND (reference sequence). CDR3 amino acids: CASRTGERLNTEAFF. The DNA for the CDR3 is TGTGCCAGTCGTACAGGGGAGAGGCTGAACACTGAAGCTTTCTTT.

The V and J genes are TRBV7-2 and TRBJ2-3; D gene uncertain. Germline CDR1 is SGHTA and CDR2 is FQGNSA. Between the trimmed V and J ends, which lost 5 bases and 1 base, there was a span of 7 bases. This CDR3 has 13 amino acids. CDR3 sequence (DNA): TGTGCCAGCAGCCCCGGAGGCACAGATACGCAGTATTTT. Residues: CASSPGGTDTQYF.